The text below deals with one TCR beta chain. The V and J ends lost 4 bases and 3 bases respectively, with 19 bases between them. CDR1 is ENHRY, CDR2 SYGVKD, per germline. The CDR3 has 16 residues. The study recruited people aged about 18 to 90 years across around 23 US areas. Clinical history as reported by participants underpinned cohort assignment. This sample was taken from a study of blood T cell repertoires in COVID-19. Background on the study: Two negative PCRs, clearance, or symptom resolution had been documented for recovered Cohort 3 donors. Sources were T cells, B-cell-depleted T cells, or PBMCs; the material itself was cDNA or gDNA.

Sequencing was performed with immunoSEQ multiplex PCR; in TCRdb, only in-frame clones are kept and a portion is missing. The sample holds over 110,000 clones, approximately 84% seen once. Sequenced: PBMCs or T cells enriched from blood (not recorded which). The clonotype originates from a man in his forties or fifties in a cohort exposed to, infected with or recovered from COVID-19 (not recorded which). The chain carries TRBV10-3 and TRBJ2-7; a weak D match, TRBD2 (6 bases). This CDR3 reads CAISGGLGTEVYEQYF. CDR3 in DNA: TGTGCCATCAGTGGTGGGTTAGGGACTGAGGTCTACGAGCAGTACTTC.